The present T cell receptor (beta chain) was sequenced within a study of blood T cells in healthy people across ages. V shed 5 bases and J 2 bases; nucleotides not matched to a gene: 6. This CDR3 is 15 amino acids long. Germline V lookup: CDR1 MNHEY, CDR2 SMNVEV (reference sequence). Notes on this clonotype: Antigen specificity is unknown.

A second PCR, run for about 7 to 12 cycles, used a sample-barcoded 5' primer plus a J-beta primer mix. Each CDR3 protein gets one entry after TCRdb re-called the 5' RACE reads with MiXCR. The table includes approximately 690,000 distinct CDR3 sequences, less than 45% detected once. Study-level results: As age increased, TCR beta diversity per million T cells fell in a roughly linear fashion. Fewer expanded clones and more diversity marked long-lived versus aged donors.

PBMCs, at least 6 million per sample, were isolated. This sequence joins TRBV27 and TRBJ2-1; TRBD2 matches at 7 bases. Sample: blood. The TCR was taken from a man at least 80 years old in good health. The CDR3: CASSLQAGPYNEQFF. CDR3 nucleotides: TGTGCCAGCAGTCTGCAAGCGGGACCCTACAATGAGCAGTTCTTC.